Below are 10 T cell receptor beta chains sequenced from a single sample in a study of CD8 T cells in ankylosing spondylitis. TCRdb used MiXCR to reprocess the 5' RACE reads, holding one entry per CDR3 protein. This table holds 300,000 to 400,000 distinct CDR3 sequences, approximately 22% found once. Material for sequencing was blood, either unsorted or a sorted T cell fraction (not recorded which). The receptors shown here come from a male donor with ankylosing spondylitis or in good health (not recorded which).

The chain recombines TRBV3-1 with TRBJ2-5; D gene ambiguous. The CDR3 loop spans 15 amino acids. The germline CDR1 and CDR2 sequences are LGHDT and YNNKEL (reference sequence). The V and J ends lost 1 base and 4 bases respectively, with 13 bases between them. The CDR3 loop reads CASSQGPPRPETQYF. Here the CDR3 DNA reads TGTGCCAGCAGCCAAGGACCACCACGGCCAGAGACCCAGTACTTC.

This clonotype was counted only a few times. J is TRBJ2-5 and V is TRBV30; no clear D gene. CDR1 GTSNPN and CDR2 SVGIG come from the germline V gene (reference sequence). The length of the CDR3 is 13 residues. Trimming removed 0 bases at V and 4 bases at J, with 9 bases between. The CDR3 DNA reads TGTGCCTGGAGTGTACAAGATCGAGAGACCCAGTACTTC. Translating gives CAWSVQDRETQYF. Combining the CDR3 with reference TRBV30 and TRBJ2-5 gives the whole variable domain SQTIHQWPATLVQPVGSPLSLECTVEGTSNPNLYWYRQAAGRGLQLLFYSVGIGQISSEVPQNLSASRPQDRQFILSSKKLLLSDSGFYLCAWSVQDRETQYFGPGTRLLVL.

The chain combines TRBV4-2 with TRBJ2-1, with D tentatively TRBD2 (5 bases). CDR1 LGHNA and CDR2 YNFKEQ come from the germline V gene. V shed 0 bases and J shed 7 bases, with 13 bases lying between them. The CDR3 consists of 15 residues. The CDR3 DNA is TGTGCCAGCAGCCAAGAAATTAGCGTAGGGAATGAGCAGTTCTTC. Protein product: CASSQEISVGNEQFF.

This clonotype occurred a few times. The genes are TRBV2 and TRBJ2-1; weak D call: TRBD1 (6 bases). This CDR3 has 15 residues. CDR1 is SNHLY and CDR2 is FYNNEI in the germline V gene. V was cut by 5 bases and J by 2 bases, with 13 bases left in between. CDR3 DNA: TGTGCCAGCAGTAGCCGTGGGGGCCCCTACAATGAGCAGTTCTTC. Its translation is CASSSRGGPYNEQFF.

This chain joins TRBV28 and TRBJ2-5; 7 bases match TRBD2. This CDR3 has 15 residues. CDR1 is MDHEN and CDR2 is SYDVKM in the germline V gene. Germline trimming cut 5 bases from V and 2 bases from J; bases unmatched to any gene: 8. This CDR3 reads CASSALAERQETQYF. In DNA form, the CDR3 reads TGTGCCAGCAGTGCGCTAGCGGAACGTCAAGAGACCCAGTACTTC.

This clonotype was recorded at least ten times. V usage is TRBV20-1 and J usage is TRBJ2-1; 10 nucleotides align to TRBD2. The germline gives CDR1 DFQATT, CDR2 SNEGSKA (reference sequence). The CDR3 runs to 14 residues. The ends lost 5 bases at V and 6 bases at J; junction bases unmatched: 7. CDR3 amino acids: CSALLAGVPNEQFF. CDR3 DNA sequence: TGCAGTGCTCTGCTAGCGGGGGTTCCCAATGAGCAGTTCTTC.

The chain couples TRBV19 to TRBJ1-5; maybe TRBD1 (5 bases). The CDR3 consists of 15 residues. Germline assignment: CDR1 LNHDA and CDR2 SQIVND (reference sequence). Trimming removed 7 bases from V and 1 base from J, with 14 bases in between. In DNA form, the CDR3 reads TGTGCCAGTACCTGGGGGTTAGGGAGCAATCAGCCCCAGCATTTT. The encoded protein is CASTWGLGSNQPQHF.

In the case of this clonotype: One junction end disagrees with the germline gene, perhaps due to a read error. V is TRBV4-1 and J is TRBJ2-7; D is perhaps TRBD1 or TRBD2 (5 bases each). Germline loops: CDR1 MGHRA, CDR2 YSYEKL. This CDR3 is built from 16 residues. The chain's CDR3 is CANSPSPDGTSYQQYF. CDR3 DNA: TGCGCCAACAGCCCATCCCCTGACGGGACCTCCTACCAGCAGTACTTC.

The chain is built from TRBV9 and TRBJ2-2; TRBD1 matches at 9 bases. Losses at the gene ends were 4 bases for V and 5 bases for J; bases not matched to a gene: 9. The CDR3 contains 16 residues. CDR1 is SGDLS and CDR2 is YYNGEE in the germline V gene. CDR3 in amino acids: CASSPHWDRVTGELFF. The CDR3 DNA sequence: TGTGCCAGCAGCCCCCATTGGGACAGGGTAACCGGGGAGCTGTTTTTT.

The sample holds one count of this clonotype. The V gene is TRBV2, the J gene TRBJ2-7; 11 bases line up with TRBD1. Germline V gene sequence: CDR1 SNHLY, CDR2 FYNNEI. This CDR3 region has 13 residues. The J segment lost 5 bases and the V segment lost 3 bases, leaving 0 bases of the junction unmatched. CDR3 in DNA: TGTGCCAGCAGTGAGGGACAGGGGGACGAGCAGTACTTC. Translation gives CASSEGQGDEQYF.